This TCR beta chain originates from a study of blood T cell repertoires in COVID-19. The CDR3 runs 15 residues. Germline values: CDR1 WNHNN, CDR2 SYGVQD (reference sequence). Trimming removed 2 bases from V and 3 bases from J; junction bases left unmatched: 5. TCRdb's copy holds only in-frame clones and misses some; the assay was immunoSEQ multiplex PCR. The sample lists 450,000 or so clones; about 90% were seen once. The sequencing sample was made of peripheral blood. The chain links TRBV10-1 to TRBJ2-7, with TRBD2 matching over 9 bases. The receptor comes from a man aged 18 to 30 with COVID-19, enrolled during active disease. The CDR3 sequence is CASSEGLAGFYEQYF. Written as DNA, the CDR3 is TGCGCCAGCAGTGAGGGGCTAGCGGGGTTCTACGAGCAGTACTTC.